The TCR beta chain described here comes from a study of neurological immune-mediated disorders. Overall study results and limits: Phylogenetic grouping put 18 of 34 multiple sclerosis patients' repertoires into one related-CDR3 cluster, a possible signature.

This clonotype was seen repeatedly, ten times or more. Its antigen is not identified. Each CDR3 protein gets one entry after TCRdb re-called the 5' RACE reads with MiXCR. The sample has nearly 60,000 distinct CDR3 sequences; about 3.4% are singletons. The CDR3 is made up of 14 amino acids. The V gene lost 8 bases and the J gene lost 0 bases, with 11 bases spanning the gap. The TCR comes from an older woman with multiple sclerosis. The sequencing input was PBMCs. This chain joins TRBV12-3 or TRBV12-4 and TRBJ1-3, with D tentatively TRBD1 (5 bases). The CDR3 region is CASSRTISGNTIYF. The CDR3 nucleotides read TGTGCCAGCTCCCGGACAATCTCTGGAAACACCATATATTTT.